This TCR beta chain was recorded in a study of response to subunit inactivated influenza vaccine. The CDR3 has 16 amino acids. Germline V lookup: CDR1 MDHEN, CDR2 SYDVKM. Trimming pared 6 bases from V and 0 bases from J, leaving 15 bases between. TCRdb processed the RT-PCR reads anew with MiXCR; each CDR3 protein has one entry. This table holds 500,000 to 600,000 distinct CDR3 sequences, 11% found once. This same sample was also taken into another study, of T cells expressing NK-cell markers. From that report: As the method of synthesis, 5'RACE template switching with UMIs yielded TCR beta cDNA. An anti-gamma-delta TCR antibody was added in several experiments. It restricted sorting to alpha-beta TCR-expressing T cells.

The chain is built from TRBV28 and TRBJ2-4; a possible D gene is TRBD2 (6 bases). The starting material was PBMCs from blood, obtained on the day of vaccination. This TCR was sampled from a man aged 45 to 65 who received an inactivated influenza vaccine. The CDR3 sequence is CASSTAGFRAKNIQYF. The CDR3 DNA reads TGTGCCAGCAGCACCGCGGGGTTTCGAGCCAAAAACATTCAGTACTTC. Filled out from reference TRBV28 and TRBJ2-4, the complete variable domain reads DVKVTQSSRYLVKRTGEKVFLECVQDMDHENMFWYRQDPGLGLRLIYFSYDVKMKEKGDIPEGYSVSREKKERFSLILESASTNQTSMYLCASSTAGFRAKNIQYFGAGTRLSVL.